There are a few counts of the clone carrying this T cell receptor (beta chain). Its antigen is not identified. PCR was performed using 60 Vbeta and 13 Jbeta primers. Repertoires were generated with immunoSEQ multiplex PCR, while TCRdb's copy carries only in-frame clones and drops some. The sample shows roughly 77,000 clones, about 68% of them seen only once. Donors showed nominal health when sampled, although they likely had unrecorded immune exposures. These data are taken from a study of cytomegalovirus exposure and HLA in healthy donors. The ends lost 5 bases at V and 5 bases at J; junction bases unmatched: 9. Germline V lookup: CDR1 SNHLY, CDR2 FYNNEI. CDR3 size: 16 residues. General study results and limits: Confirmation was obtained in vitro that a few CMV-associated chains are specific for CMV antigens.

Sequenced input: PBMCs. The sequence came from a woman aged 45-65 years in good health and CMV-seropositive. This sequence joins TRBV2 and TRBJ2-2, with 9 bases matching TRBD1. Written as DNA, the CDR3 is TGTGCCAGCAGTCCCCCGGGACAGGGAGGGACCGGGGAGCTGTTTTTT. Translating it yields CASSPPGQGGTGELFF. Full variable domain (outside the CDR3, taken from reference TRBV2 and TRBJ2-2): EPEVTQTPSHQVTQMGQEVILRCVPISNHLYFYWYRQILGQKVEFLVSFYNNEISEKSEIFDDQFSVERPDGSNFTLKIRSTKLEDSAMYFCASSPPGQGGTGELFFGEGSRLTVL.